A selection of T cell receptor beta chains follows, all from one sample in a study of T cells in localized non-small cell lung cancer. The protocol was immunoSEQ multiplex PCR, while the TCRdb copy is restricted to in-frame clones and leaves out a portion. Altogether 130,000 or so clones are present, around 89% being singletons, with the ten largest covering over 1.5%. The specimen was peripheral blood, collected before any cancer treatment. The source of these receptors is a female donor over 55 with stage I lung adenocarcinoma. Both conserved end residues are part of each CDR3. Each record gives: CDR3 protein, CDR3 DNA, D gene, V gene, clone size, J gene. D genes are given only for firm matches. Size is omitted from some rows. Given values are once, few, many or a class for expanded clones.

CDR3aa: CASVTGEGTEAFF
CDR3nt: TGTGCCAGCGTGACAGGGGAGGGCACTGAAGCTTTCTTT
d_gene: TRBD1
v_gene: TRBV18
abundance: -
j_gene: TRBJ1-1

CDR3aa: CASSSEGGRGTEAFF
CDR3nt: TGTGCCAGCAGCTCGGAGGGGGGCAGGGGAACTGAAGCTTTCTTT
d_gene: -
v_gene: TRBV5-4
abundance: -
j_gene: TRBJ1-1

CDR3aa: CAWSYREGPDTQYF
CDR3nt: TGTGCCTGGTCTTACAGGGAAGGTCCAGATACGCAGTATTTT
d_gene: -
v_gene: TRBV30
abundance: -
j_gene: TRBJ2-3

CDR3aa: CARSLSGSNTGELFF
CDR3nt: TGTGCCAGAAGCTTGAGCGGGAGTAACACCGGGGAGCTGTTTTTT
d_gene: TRBD2
v_gene: TRBV5-3
abundance: -
j_gene: TRBJ2-2

CDR3aa: CASGPGRGANTEAFF
CDR3nt: TGTGCCAGCGGCCCAGGTAGGGGGGCGAACACTGAAGCTTTCTTT
d_gene: -
v_gene: TRBV11-2
abundance: -
j_gene: TRBJ1-1

CDR3aa: CATQAGGTDTQYF
CDR3nt: TGTGCCACCCAAGCAGGGGGGACAGATACGCAGTATTTT
d_gene: -
v_gene: TRBV15
abundance: -
j_gene: TRBJ2-3

CDR3aa: CASTAGVTGSYGYTF
CDR3nt: TGTGCCAGCACCGCCGGGGTGACAGGGTCCTATGGCTACACCTTC
d_gene: TRBD1
v_gene: TRBV27
abundance: -
j_gene: TRBJ1-2

CDR3aa: CASSPGTTNTGELFF
CDR3nt: TGTGCCAGCTCACCCGGGACCACGAACACCGGGGAGCTGTTTTTT
d_gene: -
v_gene: TRBV18
abundance: -
j_gene: TRBJ2-2

CDR3aa: CASSSQVFANTGELFF
CDR3nt: TGCGCCAGCAGCTCACAGGTCTTTGCTAACACCGGGGAGCTGTTTTTT
d_gene: -
v_gene: TRBV5-1
abundance: -
j_gene: TRBJ2-2

CDR3aa: CASSYEGGNTIYF
CDR3nt: TGTGCCAGCAGTTATGAGGGGGGAAACACCATATATTTT
d_gene: -
v_gene: TRBV6-5
abundance: once
j_gene: TRBJ1-3

CDR3aa: CASRKTESNQPQHF
CDR3nt: TGTGCCAGCAGGAAGACAGAGAGCAATCAGCCCCAGCATTTT
d_gene: -
v_gene: TRBV6-1
abundance: once
j_gene: TRBJ1-5

CDR3aa: CASSLASGPYNEQFF
CDR3nt: TGTGCCAGCAGCTTAGCTAGCGGCCCCTACAATGAGCAGTTCTTC
d_gene: -
v_gene: TRBV7-2
abundance: -
j_gene: TRBJ2-1

CDR3aa: CASSRPTGRGATEAFF
CDR3nt: TGTGCCAGTAGCCGACCGACAGGGCGGGGGGCCACTGAAGCTTTCTTT
d_gene: TRBD1
v_gene: TRBV19
abundance: -
j_gene: TRBJ1-1

CDR3aa: CSVGDTRAETQYF
CDR3nt: TGCAGCGTTGGGGACACTAGGGCAGAGACCCAGTACTTC
d_gene: -
v_gene: TRBV29-1
abundance: few
j_gene: TRBJ2-5

CDR3aa: CSVGLTTSYEQYF
CDR3nt: TGCAGCGTGGGGTTGACAACCTCCTACGAGCAGTACTTC
d_gene: -
v_gene: TRBV29-1
abundance: -
j_gene: TRBJ2-7

CDR3aa: CASSLGFSGRAAGELFF
CDR3nt: TGTGCCAGCAGCTTAGGGTTTAGCGGGAGAGCTGCCGGGGAGCTGTTTTTT
d_gene: TRBD2
v_gene: TRBV7-9
abundance: once
j_gene: TRBJ2-2

CDR3aa: CASSPGTLATNEKLFF
CDR3nt: TGTGCCAGCTCACCTGGGACGTTGGCAACTAATGAAAAACTGTTTTTT
d_gene: -
v_gene: TRBV18
abundance: -
j_gene: TRBJ1-4

CDR3aa: CASSWGQGVVSYEQYF
CDR3nt: TGTGCCAGCAGCTGGGGACAGGGGGTTGTCTCCTACGAGCAGTACTTC
d_gene: TRBD1
v_gene: TRBV7-9
abundance: -
j_gene: TRBJ2-7

CDR3aa: CASSPNNHYGYTF
CDR3nt: TGCGCCAGCAGCCCCAACAACCACTATGGCTACACCTTC
d_gene: -
v_gene: TRBV5-1
abundance: -
j_gene: TRBJ1-2

CDR3aa: CASSPVLKSNEQFF
CDR3nt: TGTGCCAGCTCACCAGTTTTAAAGTCCAATGAGCAGTTCTTC
d_gene: -
v_gene: TRBV18
abundance: -
j_gene: TRBJ2-1

CDR3aa: CASSRGLANTDTQYF
CDR3nt: TGTGCCAGCAGTCGCGGCTTAGCGAATACAGATACGCAGTATTTT
d_gene: -
v_gene: TRBV27
abundance: -
j_gene: TRBJ2-3

CDR3aa: CARPPEYTGELFF
CDR3nt: TGTGCCAGGCCTCCTGAGTACACCGGGGAGCTGTTTTTT
d_gene: -
v_gene: TRBV14
abundance: -
j_gene: TRBJ2-2

CDR3aa: CASSLALAGNYGYTF
CDR3nt: TGTGCCAGCAGCTTAGCCCTAGCAGGGAACTATGGCTACACCTTC
d_gene: -
v_gene: TRBV7-9
abundance: -
j_gene: TRBJ1-2